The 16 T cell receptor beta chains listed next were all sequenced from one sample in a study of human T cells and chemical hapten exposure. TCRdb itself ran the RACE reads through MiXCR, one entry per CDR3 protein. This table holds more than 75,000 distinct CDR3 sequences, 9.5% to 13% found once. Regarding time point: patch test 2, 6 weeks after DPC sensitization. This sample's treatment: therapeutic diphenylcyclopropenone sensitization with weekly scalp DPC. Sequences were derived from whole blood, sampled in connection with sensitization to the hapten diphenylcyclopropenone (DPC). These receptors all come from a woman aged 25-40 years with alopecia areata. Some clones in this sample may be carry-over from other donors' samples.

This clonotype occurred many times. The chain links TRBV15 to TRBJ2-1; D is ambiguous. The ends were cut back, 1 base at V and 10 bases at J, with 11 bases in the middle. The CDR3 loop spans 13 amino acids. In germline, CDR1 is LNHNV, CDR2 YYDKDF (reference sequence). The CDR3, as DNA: TGTGCCACCAGCAGAGTCTCCGACTCGGAGCAGTTCTTC. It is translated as CATSRVSDSEQFF. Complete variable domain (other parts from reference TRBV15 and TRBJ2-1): DAMVIQNPRYQVTQFGKPVTLSCSQTLNHNVMYWYQQKSSQAPKLLFHYYDKDFNNEADTPDNFQSRRPNTSFCFLDIRSPGLGDTAMYLCATSRVSDSEQFFGPGTRLTVL.

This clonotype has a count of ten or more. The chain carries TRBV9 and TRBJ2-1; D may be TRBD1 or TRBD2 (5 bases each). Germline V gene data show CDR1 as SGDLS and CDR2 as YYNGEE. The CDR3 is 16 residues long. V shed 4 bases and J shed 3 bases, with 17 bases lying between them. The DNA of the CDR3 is TGTGCCAGCAGCCCAACGTTCGGGGCCCGCTACAATGAGCAGTTCTTC. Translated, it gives CASSPTFGARYNEQFF.

The CDR3, as DNA: TGTGCCAGCAGTCCCCTCGGGGGTACCTACAATGAGCAGTTCTTC. It specifies CASSPLGGTYNEQFF. The chain couples TRBV6-2 or TRBV6-3 to TRBJ2-1; D may be TRBD2 (6 bases). The CDR3 is 15 residues long. Germline CDR1 and CDR2: MNHEY and SVGEGT. The V end lost 5 bases, the J end lost 2 bases, and 13 bases lay between the germline ends.

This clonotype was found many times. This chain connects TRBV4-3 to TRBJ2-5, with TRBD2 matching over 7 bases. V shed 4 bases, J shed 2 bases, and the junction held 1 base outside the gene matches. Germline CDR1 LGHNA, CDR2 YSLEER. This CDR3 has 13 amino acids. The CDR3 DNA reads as TGCGCCAGCAGCCCGGGACTACAAGAGACCCAGTACTTC. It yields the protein CASSPGLQETQYF.

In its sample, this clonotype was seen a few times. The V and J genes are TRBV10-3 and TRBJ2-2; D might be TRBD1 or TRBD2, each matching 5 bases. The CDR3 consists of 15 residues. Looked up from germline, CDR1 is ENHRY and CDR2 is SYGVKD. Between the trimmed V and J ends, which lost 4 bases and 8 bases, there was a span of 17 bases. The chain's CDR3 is CAISGGEGVSGELFF. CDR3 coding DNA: TGTGCCATCAGTGGGGGCGAGGGAGTATCAGGGGAGCTGTTTTTT.

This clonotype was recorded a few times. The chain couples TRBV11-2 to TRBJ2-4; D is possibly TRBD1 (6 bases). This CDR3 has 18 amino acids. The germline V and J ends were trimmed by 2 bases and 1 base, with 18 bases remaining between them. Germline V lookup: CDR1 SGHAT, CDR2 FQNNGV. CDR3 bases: TGTGCCAGCAGCTTACCCCTCGGTGGGGGCCCCGCCAAAAACATTCAGTACTTC. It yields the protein CASSLPLGGGPAKNIQYF. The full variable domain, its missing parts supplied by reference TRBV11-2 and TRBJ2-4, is EAGVAQSPRYKIIEKRQSVAFWCNPISGHATLYWYQQILGQGPKLLIQFQNNGVVDDSQLPKDRFSAERLKGVDSTLKIQPAKLEDSAVYLCASSLPLGGGPAKNIQYFGAGTRLSVL.

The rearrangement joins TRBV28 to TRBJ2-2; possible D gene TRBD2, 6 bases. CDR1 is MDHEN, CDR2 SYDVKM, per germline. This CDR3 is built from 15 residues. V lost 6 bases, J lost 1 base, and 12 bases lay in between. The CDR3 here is CASSPPRGNTGELFF. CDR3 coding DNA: TGTGCCAGCAGCCCCCCGCGGGGGAACACCGGGGAGCTGTTTTTT.

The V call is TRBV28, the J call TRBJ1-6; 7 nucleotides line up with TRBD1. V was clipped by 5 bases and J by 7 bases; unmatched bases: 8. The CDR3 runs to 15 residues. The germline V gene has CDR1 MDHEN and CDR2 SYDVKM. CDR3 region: CASSPQGGGNSPLHF. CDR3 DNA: TGTGCCAGCAGTCCCCAGGGGGGTGGGAATTCACCCCTCCACTTT.

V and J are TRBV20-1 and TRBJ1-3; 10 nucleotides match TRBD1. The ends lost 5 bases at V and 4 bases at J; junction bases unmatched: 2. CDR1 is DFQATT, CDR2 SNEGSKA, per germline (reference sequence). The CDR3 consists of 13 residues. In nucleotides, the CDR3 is TGCAGTGCTGACAGGGGGCCCGGAAACACCATATATTTT. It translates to CSADRGPGNTIYF.

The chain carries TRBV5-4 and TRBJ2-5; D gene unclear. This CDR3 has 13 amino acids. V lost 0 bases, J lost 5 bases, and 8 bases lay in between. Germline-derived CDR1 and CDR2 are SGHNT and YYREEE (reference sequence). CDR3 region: CASSLEYPETQYF. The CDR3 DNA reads TGTGCCAGCAGCTTGGAGTACCCCGAGACCCAGTACTTC.

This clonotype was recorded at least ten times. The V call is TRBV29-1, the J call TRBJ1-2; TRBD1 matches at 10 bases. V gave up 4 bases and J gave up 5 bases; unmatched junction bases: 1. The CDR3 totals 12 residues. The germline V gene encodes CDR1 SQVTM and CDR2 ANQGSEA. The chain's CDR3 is CSVGTGGYGYTF. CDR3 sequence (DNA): TGCAGCGTTGGGACAGGGGGATATGGCTACACCTTC.

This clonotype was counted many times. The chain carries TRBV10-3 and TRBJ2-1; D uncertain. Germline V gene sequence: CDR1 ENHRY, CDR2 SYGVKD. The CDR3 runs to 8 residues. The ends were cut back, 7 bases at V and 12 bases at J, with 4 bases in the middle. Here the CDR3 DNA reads TGTGCCATCAAGGTGCAGTTCTTC. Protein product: CAIKVQFF.

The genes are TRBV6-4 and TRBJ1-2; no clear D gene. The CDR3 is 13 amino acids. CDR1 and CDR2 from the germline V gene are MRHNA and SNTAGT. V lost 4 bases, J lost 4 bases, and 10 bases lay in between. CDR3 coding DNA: TGTGCCAGCAGTGTCGACGGTCTCTATGGCTACACCTTC. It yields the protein CASSVDGLYGYTF.

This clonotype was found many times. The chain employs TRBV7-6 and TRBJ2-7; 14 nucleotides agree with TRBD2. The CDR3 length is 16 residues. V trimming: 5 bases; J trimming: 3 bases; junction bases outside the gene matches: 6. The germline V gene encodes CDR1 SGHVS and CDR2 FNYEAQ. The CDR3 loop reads CASSPGTSGSIYEQYF. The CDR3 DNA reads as TGTGCCAGCAGCCCAGGGACTAGCGGGAGTATCTACGAGCAGTACTTC.

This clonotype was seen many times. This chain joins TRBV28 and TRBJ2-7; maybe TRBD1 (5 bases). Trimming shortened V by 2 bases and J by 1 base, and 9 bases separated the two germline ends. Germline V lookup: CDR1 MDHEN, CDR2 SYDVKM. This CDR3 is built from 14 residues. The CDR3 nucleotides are TGTGCCAGCAGTTTAAGTTACAGGTCCTACGAGCAGTACTTC. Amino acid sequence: CASSLSYRSYEQYF.

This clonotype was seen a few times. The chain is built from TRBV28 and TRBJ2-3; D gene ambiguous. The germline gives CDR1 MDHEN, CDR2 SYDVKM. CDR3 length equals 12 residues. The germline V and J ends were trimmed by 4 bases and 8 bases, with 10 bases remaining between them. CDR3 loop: CASSSQTFTQYF. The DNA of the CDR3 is TGTGCCAGCAGTTCCCAAACGTTTACGCAGTATTTT.